This section outlines one TCR beta chain sequence together with its context. The data were obtained in a study of blood T cell repertoires in COVID-19. Whole-study context: Samples taken during acute and convalescent COVID-19 were collected in the United States, Italy and Spain. PBMCs, B-cell-depleted T cells, or T cells provided the cDNA or gDNA that made up the material.

Original methodology: Nucleated cell counts were estimated from reference gene primer amplification. Method: immunoSEQ multiplex PCR; TCRdb's copy keeps in-frame clones and lacks some. V and J calls and clone size follow that table, whereas D and trimming were derived from the DNA. The sample has 150,000 to 200,000 clones, around 76% seen once. CDR1 is SGDLS and CDR2 is YYNGEE in the germline V gene. The germline V and J ends were trimmed by 2 bases and 7 bases, with 13 bases remaining between them. The CDR3 runs 15 residues. This receptor was obtained from a woman in her 70s with acute or convalescent COVID-19. Sequencing was carried out using peripheral blood. The chain carries TRBV9 and TRBJ1-6; TRBD1 is a possible D gene (6 bases). DNA of the CDR3: TGTGCCAGCAGCGTGGCAGGGGAAGGCAATTCACCCCTCCACTTT. Translating it yields CASSVAGEGNSPLHF.